The T cell receptor beta chain under discussion was sequenced for a study of shared clonotypes between healthy human individuals. Profiling relied on immunoSEQ multiplex PCR, and the TCRdb table lists in-frame clones only, not all of them. The sample has approximately 1.4 million clones; approximately 98% are singletons. There are 14 residues in the CDR3. CDR1 is MDHEN and CDR2 is SYDVKM in the germline V gene. The trim removed 6 bases at V and 4 bases at J, leaving 8 bases unmatched. Subsets obtained from CD4+ cells comprised CD45RA+ naive and CD45RA-negative memory cells. The clonotype originates from a man in his thirties or forties in good health. The V gene is TRBV28, the J gene TRBJ1-2; 7 bases are a match to TRBD1. Sequencing was done on a sample of naive CD4+ T cells sorted from blood. Subset described: CD45RA+ positively selected. CDR3 in DNA: TGTGCCAGCAGAGAGGGGGCGGTTAGCTATGGCTACACCTTC. It yields the protein CASREGAVSYGYTF.